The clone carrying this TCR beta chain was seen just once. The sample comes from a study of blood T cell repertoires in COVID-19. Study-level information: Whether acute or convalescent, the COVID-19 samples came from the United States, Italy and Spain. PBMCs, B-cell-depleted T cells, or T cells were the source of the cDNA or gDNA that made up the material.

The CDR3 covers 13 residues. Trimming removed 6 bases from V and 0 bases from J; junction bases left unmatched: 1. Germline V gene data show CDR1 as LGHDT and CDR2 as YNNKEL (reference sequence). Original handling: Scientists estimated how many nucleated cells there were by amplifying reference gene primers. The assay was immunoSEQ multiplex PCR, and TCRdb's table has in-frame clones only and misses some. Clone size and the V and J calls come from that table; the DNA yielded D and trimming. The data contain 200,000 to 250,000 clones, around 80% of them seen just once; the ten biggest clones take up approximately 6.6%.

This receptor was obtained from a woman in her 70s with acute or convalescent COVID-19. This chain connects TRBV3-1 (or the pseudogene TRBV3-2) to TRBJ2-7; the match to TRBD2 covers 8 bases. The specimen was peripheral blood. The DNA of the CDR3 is TGTGCCAGCAGAGGGACTAGCTCCTACGAGCAGTACTTC. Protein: CASRGTSSYEQYF.